This TCR beta chain comes out of a study of CD8 T cells in ankylosing spondylitis. Points from the study as a whole: Past research had described some motif variants in reactive arthritis synovial fluid and blood. Ankylosing spondylitis blood appeared to carry a characteristic TCR beta motif of under ten highly homologous variants. Significant enrichment of disease-linked clones was reportedly seen in matched ankylosing spondylitis synovial fluid.

A note on this clonotype: What it binds is unknown.

With 5 bases removed from V and 0 bases from J, the gap between germline ends came to 9 bases. The CDR3 contains 14 residues. CDR1 and CDR2 (germline): LGHNT, FRNRAP. Quantitative 5'-RACE with molecular barcodes was used to make the TCR beta libraries. One entry per CDR3 protein, called by TCRdb with MiXCR from the 5' RACE reads. This sample has a few hundred thousand distinct CDR3 sequences; about a sixth occur once, and the top ten carry around 0.92%. The V call is TRBV12-5, the J call TRBJ2-3; D remains unclear. This receptor was obtained from a male donor with ankylosing spondylitis. The sample taken for sequencing was blood, either unsorted or a sorted T cell fraction (not recorded which). The CDR3 spells CASGPSASTDTQYF. The DNA of the CDR3 is TGTGCTAGTGGTCCGTCGGCCAGCACAGATACGCAGTATTTT.